Sequencing of this T cell receptor (beta chain) was carried out in a study of blood T cell repertoires in COVID-19. Germline lookup yields CDR1 MNHEY and CDR2 SVGAGI. The CDR3 sequence is 11 residues long. V was shortened by 8 bases and J by 6 bases, with 11 bases between the two germline ends. Authors' methods: Reference gene primer amplification gave estimated nucleated cell counts. Clones were sequenced by immunoSEQ multiplex PCR, and TCRdb holds only the in-frame ones, with some missing. Clonal size and the V and J genes are those of that table, whereas D and trimming came from the DNA. The sample consists of tens of thousands of clones, roughly 82% of them appearing once.

The origin of this receptor is a woman older than 75 with acute or convalescent COVID-19. The sample comprised peripheral blood. This chain joins TRBV6-5 and TRBJ2-7; a possible D gene is TRBD2 (5 bases). The CDR3 DNA reads TGTGCCAGCTCAAAGGACTTCGAGCAGTACTTC. This sequence encodes CASSKDFEQYF.